The 27 T cell receptor beta chains presented below share a single source sample, sequenced in a study of cytomegalovirus exposure and HLA in healthy donors. 60 Vbeta and 13 Jbeta primers were used in PCR. Some clones are missing from TCRdb's copy, which holds only in-frame ones; the method was immunoSEQ multiplex PCR. Seen here are more than 90,000 clones, roughly 79% observed once, and the top ten hold around 4.2%. Specimen: PBMCs. Every receptor here comes from a woman between 70 and 85 years old in good health and CMV-seropositive.

V gene TRBV10-3 combines with J gene TRBJ1-5; TRBD1 aligns across 7 bases. The CDR3 spans 13 residues. Germline CDR1 reads ENHRY; CDR2 reads SYGVKD. Unmatched junction bases numbered 1, after V lost 4 bases and J lost 4 bases. This chain's CDR3 is CAISGTGNQPQHF. In DNA, the CDR3 is TGTGCCATCAGTGGGACAGGTAATCAGCCCCAGCATTTT.

The chain employs TRBV27 and TRBJ2-3; unclear D gene. The length of the CDR3 is 13 residues. V dropped 6 bases and J dropped 6 bases, with 13 bases sitting between them. The germline gives CDR1 MNHEY, CDR2 SMNVEV (reference sequence). In nucleotides, the CDR3 is TGTGCCAGCAGCAGGCCCCCTGGGGATACGCAGTATTTT. It specifies CASSRPPGDTQYF.

With respect to this clone: Its ends do not fully match the called genes, so a read error is possible. Other DNA sequences in this sample translate to the same CDR3. J is TRBJ2-7 and V is TRBV7-2; the D gene is possibly TRBD2 (5 bases). The CDR3 is 14 amino acids. Germline V CDR1 and CDR2: SGHTA, FQGNSA. CDR3 coding DNA: TGTGCCAGCAGACGCCCAGCGGCGTCCTATGAGCAGTACTTC. Translating gives CASRRPAASYEQYF. Full variable domain (rest looked up from reference TRBV7-2 and TRBJ2-7): GAGVSQSPSNKVTEKGKDVELRCDPISGHTALYWYRQSLGQGLEFLIYFQGNSAPDKSGLPSDRFSAERTGGSVSTLTIQRTQQEDSAVYLCASRRPAASYEQYFGPGTRLTVT.

On this clone itself: An end of the junction does not agree with germline; a read error may underlie this. The chain joins TRBV4-1 to TRBJ2-5, with 7 bases fitting TRBD2. Germline-derived CDR1 and CDR2 are MGHRA and YSYEKL. The CDR3 has 14 residues. The CDR3 sequence is CASSKGTTQGTQYF. Written as DNA, the CDR3 is TGCGCCAGCAGCAAAGGGACTACCCAAGGGACCCAGTACTTC.

J is TRBJ2-7 and V is TRBV7-2, with TRBD1 matching over 8 bases. This CDR3 has 15 residues. CDR1 and CDR2 (germline): SGHTA, FQGNSA. J gave up 3 bases and V 0 bases, and 4 bases lay outside the gene matches. CDR3 bases: TGTGCCAGCAGCTTAGCCACCGGGACAGGCTACGAGCAGTACTTC. It translates to CASSLATGTGYEQYF. Combining the CDR3 with reference TRBV7-2 and TRBJ2-7 gives the whole variable domain GAGVSQSPSNKVTEKGKDVELRCDPISGHTALYWYRQSLGQGLEFLIYFQGNSAPDKSGLPSDRFSAERTGGSVSTLTIQRTQQEDSAVYLCASSLATGTGYEQYFGPGTRLTVT.

The CDR3 sequence: CASSERLSSGQYNEQFF. CDR3 nucleotide sequence: TGTGCCAGCAGTGAAAGGTTGTCTAGCGGACAATACAATGAGCAGTTCTTC. The V and J genes are TRBV25-1 and TRBJ2-1, with 7 positions matching TRBD2. V lost 2 bases, J lost 4 bases, and 11 bases stayed unmatched. CDR1 is MGHDK, CDR2 SYGVNS, per germline. The CDR3 contains 17 residues.

With respect to this clone: Distinct nucleotide sequences in the sample also encode this CDR3. The chain couples TRBV30 to TRBJ2-3; TRBD2 matches at 10 bases. J lost 2 bases, V lost 0 bases, and 8 bases had no gene match. The CDR3 consists of 17 residues. Germline CDR1 reads GTSNPN; CDR2 reads SVGIG (reference sequence). The CDR3 coding sequence is TGTGCCTGGAGTGTGTCCCGGACTAGCGGATCCACAGATACGCAGTATTTT. Its protein product is CAWSVSRTSGSTDTQYF.

J is TRBJ2-3 and V is TRBV7-8; 10 bases are shared with TRBD2. The germline V gene encodes CDR1 SGHVS and CDR2 FQNEAQ. Trimming cost V 4 bases and J 0 bases; bases outside gene matches: 4. The CDR3 sequence is 16 residues long. CDR3 residues: CASSSWTSGSTDTQYF. The CDR3 nucleotides read TGTGCCAGCAGCTCATGGACTAGCGGAAGCACAGATACGCAGTATTTT.

V gene TRBV6-6 combines with J gene TRBJ2-7, with 12 bases identical to TRBD1. The trim removed 5 bases at V and 5 bases at J, leaving 7 bases unmatched. The CDR3 runs 15 residues. Germline CDR1 is MNHNY and CDR2 is SVGAGI (reference sequence). CDR3 bases: TGTGCCAGCAGTCCAGGGGACAGGGGGCCCAACGAGCAGTACTTC. Its translation is CASSPGDRGPNEQYF.

The V call is TRBV9, the J call TRBJ2-7; 8 positions agree with TRBD2. Germline-derived CDR1 and CDR2 are SGDLS and YYNGEE. The CDR3 spans 15 residues. Germline trimming cut 2 bases from V and 4 bases from J; bases unmatched to any gene: 8. CDR3 nucleotide sequence: TGTGCCAGCAGCGTCAATTCCCTAGCGGGTTACGAGCAGTACTTC. As protein: CASSVNSLAGYEQYF.

This sequence joins TRBV5-1 and TRBJ1-2; 7 nucleotides agree with TRBD1. V dropped 3 bases and J dropped 10; count of bases not matched to a gene: 9. The CDR3 contains 13 residues. Germline V gene data show CDR1 as SGHRS and CDR2 as YFSETQ. CDR3 region: CASSSGQLIDYTF. CDR3 bases: TGCGCCAGCAGCTCGGGACAGCTGATAGACTACACCTTC.

The V gene is TRBV2, the J gene TRBJ2-5; 10 bases fit TRBD2. The J segment lost 5 bases and the V segment lost 6 bases, leaving 3 bases of the junction unmatched. This CDR3 is built from 13 residues. Germline values: CDR1 SNHLY, CDR2 FYNNEI. The CDR3 spells CASRGTSVETQYF. The CDR3 nucleotides are TGTGCCAGCAGGGGGACTAGCGTGGAGACCCAGTACTTC.

This chain links TRBV5-8 with TRBJ2-1; 8 bases match TRBD2. V gave up 4 bases and J gave up 4 bases; unmatched junction bases: 10. Germline values: CDR1 SGHTS, CDR2 YDEGEE. The CDR3 covers 16 residues. CDR3 nucleotides: TGTGCCAGCAGCCCCACTCTAAAGCGGGAGTACAATGAGCAGTTCTTC. Translation gives CASSPTLKREYNEQFF.

The CDR3 loop reads CASSPLTSGRGNEQFF. The DNA of the CDR3 is TGTGCCAGCTCACCACTGACTAGCGGGAGGGGCAATGAGCAGTTCTTC. The chain carries TRBV18 and TRBJ2-1; 14 positions agree with TRBD2. The CDR3 is 16 residues long. Germline-derived CDR1 and CDR2 are KGHSH and LQKENI. The V gene end was trimmed by 1 base and the J gene end by 6 bases; junction bases not matched to a gene: 2.

J is TRBJ1-4 and V is TRBV19; weak D call: TRBD1 (6 bases). Germline values: CDR1 LNHDA, CDR2 SQIVND (reference sequence). V was clipped by 7 bases and J by 4 bases, with 13 bases between them. The CDR3 length is 14 residues. The CDR3 here is CASNPGAFNEKLFF. In nucleotides, the CDR3 is TGTGCCAGTAATCCAGGGGCTTTTAATGAAAAACTGTTTTTT.

This clone was seen only once. The rearrangement uses TRBV18 and TRBJ1-5, with TRBD1 matching 7 bases. J gave up 6 bases and V 3 bases, and 11 bases lay outside the gene matches. Germline CDR1 KGHSH, CDR2 LQKENI. The length of the CDR3 is 16 residues. CDR3 nucleotides: TGTGCCAGCTCACCCCGACAGGGAGAGGGAGGTCAGCCCCAGCATTTT. It codes for CASSPRQGEGGQPQHF.

The chain uses TRBV4-3 and TRBJ2-1; the match to TRBD2 covers 10 bases. The CDR3 covers 17 residues. CDR1 and CDR2 from the germline V gene are LGHNA and YSLEER. V shed 3 bases, J shed 5 bases, and the junction held 10 bases outside the gene matches. The CDR3 spells CASSQRLLAGTNNEQFF. CDR3 bases: TGCGCCAGCAGCCAGCGACTACTAGCGGGAACGAACAATGAGCAGTTCTTC.

V usage is TRBV19 and J usage is TRBJ1-1; possible D gene TRBD1, 6 bases. The V and J ends lost 3 bases and 3 bases respectively, with 14 bases between them. Germline assignment: CDR1 LNHDA and CDR2 SQIVND (reference sequence). The CDR3 loop spans 15 amino acids. The CDR3 region has the DNA TGTGCCAGTAGTATGTACAGGGTGGGAGACACTGAAGCTTTCTTT. This codes for CASSMYRVGDTEAFF.

The chain combines TRBV5-1 with TRBJ1-4, with D possibly being TRBD1 (5 bases). V was shortened by 4 bases and J by 3 bases, with 10 bases between the two germline ends. The CDR3 is 14 residues long. CDR1 is SGHRS and CDR2 is YFSETQ in the germline V gene. The CDR3 coding sequence is TGCGCCAGCAGCCGGGGGAGGGCTAATGAAAAACTGTTTTTT. It translates to CASSRGRANEKLFF.

The chain couples TRBV1 to TRBJ2-7; the listed D gene, TRBD1, was not tested against the DNA. TRBV1 is termed a pseudogene. The CDR3 spans 17 residues. As DNA, the CDR3 is TGCACCAGCAGCCAAGAAAAGGGGCGGCCACAATCCTACGAGCAGTACTTC. As protein: CTSSQEKGRPQSYEQYF.

This clone was counted once. J is TRBJ2-5 and V is TRBV5-1; TRBD2 aligns across 12 bases. V lost 3 bases to trimming and J lost 9 bases; unmatched junction nucleotides: 9. The CDR3 length is 15 residues. Germline CDR1 SGHRS, CDR2 YFSETQ. The CDR3 sequence is CASSSGTSGSVAQYF. As DNA, the CDR3 is TGCGCCAGCAGCTCGGGGACTAGCGGGTCCGTCGCCCAGTACTTC.

The V gene is TRBV5-6, the J gene TRBJ2-5, with a tentative D call TRBD1 (5 bases). CDR1 is SGHDT, CDR2 YYEEEE, per germline. CDR3 length equals 15 residues. V was shortened by 3 bases and J by 1 base, with 13 bases between the two germline ends. CDR3 residues: CASSSYRFSQETQYF. CDR3 bases: TGTGCCAGCAGCTCTTACAGGTTCTCCCAAGAGACCCAGTACTTC.

This chain's CDR3 is CASSQGWTGGIYEQYF. The DNA of the CDR3 is TGCGCCAGCAGCCAAGGATGGACAGGGGGCATCTACGAGCAGTACTTC. J is TRBJ2-7 and V is TRBV4-3; 11 bases map to TRBD1. The CDR3 contains 16 residues. The V gene's germline CDR1 is LGHNA and CDR2 YSLEER. V lost 1 base to trimming and J lost 3 bases; unmatched junction nucleotides: 5.

V usage is TRBV7-9 and J usage is TRBJ2-1, with 10 bases aligning to TRBD2. The CDR3 length is 16 residues. Looked up from germline, CDR1 is SEHNR and CDR2 is FQNEAQ (reference sequence). Trimming took 5 bases from V and 8 from J; bases not matched to a gene: 12. CDR3: CASSPRASGSKDEQFF. The CDR3 DNA is TGTGCCAGCAGCCCAAGAGCTAGCGGGAGTAAGGATGAGCAGTTCTTC.

About this clone itself: The junction differs from germline at one of its ends, possibly a read error. Other DNA sequences within the sample encode an identical CDR3. V usage is TRBV4-2 and J usage is TRBJ2-1; the D is unclear. The length of the CDR3 is 16 residues. Germline loops: CDR1 LGHNA, CDR2 YNFKEQ. CDR3 DNA: TGTGCCAGCAGCCAAGTTGTGGAGCTGAGGTACAACGAGCAGTTCTTC. Translated: CASSQVVELRYNEQFF.

This clone was seen only a few times. The chain uses TRBV2 and TRBJ1-3; D ambiguous. The CDR3 spans 15 residues. Germline CDR1 reads SNHLY; CDR2 reads FYNNEI. Trimming removed 1 base from V and 5 bases from J, with 12 bases in between. Written as DNA, the CDR3 is TGTGCCAGCAGTGAAGATCCGCCGGGTAGAAACACCATATATTTT. Residues: CASSEDPPGRNTIYF.

The chain links TRBV11-2 to TRBJ2-7; TRBD1 matches 7 bases. Looked up from germline, CDR1 is SGHAT and CDR2 is FQNNGV. This CDR3 spans 15 amino acids. The V and J ends lost 0 bases and 4 bases, in that order; junction bases with no gene match: 6. The CDR3, as DNA: TGTGCCAGCAGCTTAGAGAGAGGGGGCGGTTACGAGCAGTACTTC. Translation: CASSLERGGGYEQYF.